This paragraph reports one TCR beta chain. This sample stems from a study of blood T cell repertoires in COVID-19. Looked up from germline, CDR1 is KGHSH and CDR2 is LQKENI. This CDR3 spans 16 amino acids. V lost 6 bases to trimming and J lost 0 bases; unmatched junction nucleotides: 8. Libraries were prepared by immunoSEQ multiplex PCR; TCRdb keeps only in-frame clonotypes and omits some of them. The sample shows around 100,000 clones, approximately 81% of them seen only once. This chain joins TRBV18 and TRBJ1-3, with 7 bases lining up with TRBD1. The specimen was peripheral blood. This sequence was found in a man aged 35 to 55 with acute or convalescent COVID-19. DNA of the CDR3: TGTGCCAGCTCCGCGACAGGGACCGACTCTGGAAACACCATATATTTT. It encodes CASSATGTDSGNTIYF.